This T cell receptor (beta chain) was obtained from a study of cytomegalovirus exposure and HLA in healthy donors. Researchers ran the PCR with 60 Vbeta and 13 Jbeta primers. Generated by immunoSEQ multiplex PCR, the TCRdb table keeps only in-frame clones and is missing some. The sample comprises 160,000 or so clones, around 83% of which are singletons, and about 2.3% rests with the top ten. Germline V gene sequence: CDR1 LNHDA, CDR2 SQIVND (reference sequence). The CDR3 has 16 residues. V was clipped by 5 bases and J by 6 bases; unmatched bases: 9. The TCR comes from a woman between 18 and 29 years old in good health and CMV-seronegative. This rearrangement joins TRBV19 to TRBJ2-1, with 11 bases matching TRBD2. Sequencing used PBMCs. The CDR3 nucleotides read TGTGCCAGTAGTGCCTATTTAGCGGGAGGGATCAATGAGCAGTTCTTC. Translation gives CASSAYLAGGINEQFF.